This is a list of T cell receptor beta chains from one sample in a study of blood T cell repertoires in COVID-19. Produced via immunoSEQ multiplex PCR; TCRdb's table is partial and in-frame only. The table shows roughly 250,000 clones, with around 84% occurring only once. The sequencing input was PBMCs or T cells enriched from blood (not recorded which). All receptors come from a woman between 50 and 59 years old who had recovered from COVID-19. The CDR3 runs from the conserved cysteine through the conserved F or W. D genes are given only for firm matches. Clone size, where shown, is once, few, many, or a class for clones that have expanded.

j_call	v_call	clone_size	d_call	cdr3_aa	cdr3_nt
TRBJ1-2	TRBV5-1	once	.	CASSDDRSYGYTF	TGCGCCAGCAGCGACGACAGGAGCTATGGCTACACCTTC
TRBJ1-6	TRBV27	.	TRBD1	CASSSGGSWSPLHF	TGTGCCAGCAGTTCAGGGGGCTCTTGGTCACCCCTCCACTTT
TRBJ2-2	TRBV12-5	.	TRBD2	CASAQTSGSGRTGELFF	TGTGCTAGTGCCCAGACTAGCGGGAGCGGTAGAACCGGGGAGCTGTTTTTT
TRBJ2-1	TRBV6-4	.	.	CASSADLRDEQFF	TGTGCCAGCAGTGCAGACTTGAGGGATGAGCAGTTCTTC
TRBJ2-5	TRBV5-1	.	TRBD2	CASSPQGLAGGQETQYF	TGCGCCAGCAGCCCCCAAGGGCTAGCGGGAGGGCAAGAGACCCAGTACTTC
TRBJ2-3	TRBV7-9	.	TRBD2	CASSLALGFEGTRKSAQYF	TGTGCCAGCAGCTTAGCGCTTGGGTTTGAGGGGACTAGGAAGTCGGCGCAGTATTTT
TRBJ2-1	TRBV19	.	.	CASSLRESSYNEQFF	TGTGCCAGTAGCCTCCGGGAGAGCTCCTACAATGAGCAGTTCTTC
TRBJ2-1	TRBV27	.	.	CASSLVRFNEQFF	TGTGCCAGCAGTTTGGTCAGGTTCAATGAGCAGTTCTTC
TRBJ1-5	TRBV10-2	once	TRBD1	CASSAGQGYIQPQHF	TGCGCCAGCAGTGCTGGACAGGGGTACATTCAGCCCCAGCATTTT
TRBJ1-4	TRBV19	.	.	CASKIGAGPNEKLFF	TGTGCCAGTAAGATTGGGGCAGGCCCGAATGAAAAACTGTTTTTT
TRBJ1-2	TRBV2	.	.	CASTPPGTLLYGYTF	TGTGCCAGCACGCCGCCGGGAACCCTCCTCTATGGCTACACCTTC
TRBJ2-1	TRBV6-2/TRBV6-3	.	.	CASSYLGLAEQFF	TGTGCCAGCAGTTACCTTGGGCTAGCGGAGCAGTTCTTC
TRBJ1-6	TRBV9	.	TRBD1	CASSVGQGRSYNSPLHF	TGTGCCAGCAGCGTAGGACAGGGACGCTCCTATAATTCACCCCTCCACTTT
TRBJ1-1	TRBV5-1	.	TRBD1	CASTPPGQSNTEAFF	TGCGCCAGCACCCCCCCGGGACAGTCCAACACTGAAGCTTTCTTT
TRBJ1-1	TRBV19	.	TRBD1	CASTRQGWTEAFF	TGTGCCAGTACCCGACAGGGTTGGACTGAAGCTTTCTTT